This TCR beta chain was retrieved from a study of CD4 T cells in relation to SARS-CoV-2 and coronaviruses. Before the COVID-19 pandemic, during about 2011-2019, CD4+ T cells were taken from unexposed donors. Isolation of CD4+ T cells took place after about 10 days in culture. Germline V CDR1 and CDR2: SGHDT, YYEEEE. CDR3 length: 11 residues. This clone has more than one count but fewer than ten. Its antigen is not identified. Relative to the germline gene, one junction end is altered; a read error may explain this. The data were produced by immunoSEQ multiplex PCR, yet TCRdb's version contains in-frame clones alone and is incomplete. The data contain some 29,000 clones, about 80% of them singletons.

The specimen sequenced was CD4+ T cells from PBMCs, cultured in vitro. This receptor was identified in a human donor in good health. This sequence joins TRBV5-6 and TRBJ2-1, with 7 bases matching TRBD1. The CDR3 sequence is CASSFDRAEIF. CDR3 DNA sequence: TGTGCCAGCAGCTTCGACAGGGCTGAAATCTTC.